The 17 T cell receptor beta chains listed next were all sequenced from one sample in a study of shared clonotypes between healthy human individuals (dated by TCRdb to the early 2020s). The library was built by means of the immunoSEQ multiplex PCR assay. What TCRdb holds here is the immuneACCESS table cut down to in-frame rearrangements. Part of the clones is not present; checked against another copy, under half of the missing clones reflect an unresolved V gene, and the others are unexplained. The table for this sample lists more than 2,000,000 clones; about 92% of them were counted only once. 0.35% to 0.45% of the sample is taken by the ten largest. The sequenced sample consisted of naive CD4+ T cells from PBMCs. Interpreted using the paper, the cell subset or site label stands for: CD45RA+ positively selected. The receptors were sampled from a young man in good health. Some clones in this sample may be carry-over from other donors' samples.

V is TRBV11-3 and J is TRBJ2-6; possibly TRBD1 or TRBD2 for D (5 bases each). CDR3 length equals 17 residues. V was pared by 5 bases and J by 0 bases, with 14 bases between. The V gene's germline CDR1 is SGHNT and CDR2 YENEEA. CDR3 nucleotides: TGTGCCAGCAGCCCCACCGGGACCTCCTCTGGGGCCAACGTCCTGACTTTC. As protein: CASSPTGTSSGANVLTF.

V and J are TRBV4-3 and TRBJ1-3; D unresolved. Germline V gene sequence: CDR1 LGHNA, CDR2 YSLEER. Trimming shortened V by 1 base and J by 0 bases, and 13 bases separated the two germline ends. The CDR3 length is 17 residues. The CDR3 DNA reads as TGCGCCAGCAGCCAAGCGCCTTCTGGGGTCTCTGGAAACACCATATATTTT. Protein sequence: CASSQAPSGVSGNTIYF.

About this clone itself: The junction departs from the called germline gene at one end, perhaps through a read error. V and J are TRBV6-1 and TRBJ1-1; a possible D gene is TRBD1 (6 bases). Germline V CDR1 and CDR2: MNHNS, SASEGT. The CDR3 is 14 residues long. For the CDR3, the DNA is TGTGCCGGCAGGGACATCCAAAGAAACACTGAAGCTTTCTTT. It yields the protein CAGRDIQRNTEAFF.

V and J are TRBV27 and TRBJ2-2; TRBD2 might be the D (6 bases). This CDR3 comprises 14 residues. The V and J ends lost 3 bases and 4 bases respectively, with 9 bases between them. Germline V gene data show CDR1 as MNHEY and CDR2 as SMNVEV (reference sequence). The DNA of the CDR3 is TGTGCCAGCAGTTTTCTAGCGAGCACCGGGGAGCTGTTTTTT. It encodes CASSFLASTGELFF.

The chain employs TRBV4-1 and TRBJ2-3, with D hard to call. V lost 4 bases, J lost 4 bases, and 9 bases lay in between. The CDR3 consists of 13 residues. CDR1 and CDR2 (germline): MGHRA, YSYEKL. The DNA for the CDR3 is TGCGCCAGCAGCCGGTCGTCCCCAGATACGCAGTATTTT. Translated, it gives CASSRSSPDTQYF.

The chain combines TRBV10-3 with TRBJ1-2, with D unclear. With 3 bases removed from V and 8 bases from J, the gap between germline ends came to 22 bases. The CDR3 runs 16 residues. Per the germline V gene, CDR1 is ENHRY and CDR2 is SYGVKD. The CDR3 coding sequence is TGTGCCATCAGTGAATTATCCCCCTCCAATCCGTCGGGCTACACCTTC. Amino acids: CAISELSPSNPSGYTF.

The chain uses TRBV11-2 and TRBJ1-4; maybe TRBD1 (6 bases). The germline V gene encodes CDR1 SGHAT and CDR2 FQNNGV. The CDR3 extends over 14 amino acids. Trimming cost V 3 bases and J 10 bases, with 15 bases left between them. The CDR3 region has the DNA TGTGCCAGCAGCTTGGGGGGCGCCAACGGAAAACTGTTTTTT. Amino acids: CASSLGGANGKLFF.

On this clone itself: Other DNA sequences in the sample encode the same CDR3. The chain joins TRBV5-1 to TRBJ2-1, with no clear D. Germline lookup yields CDR1 SGHRS and CDR2 YFSETQ. The CDR3 spans 15 residues. The germline V and J ends were trimmed by 0 bases and 0 bases, with 7 bases remaining between them. The DNA of the CDR3 is TGCGCCAGCAGCTTGGGGCAGAGCTCCTACAATGAGCAGTTCTTC. It yields the protein CASSLGQSSYNEQFF.

V and J are TRBV7-2 and TRBJ2-1; no clear D gene. V was cut by 5 bases and J by 2 bases, with 13 bases left in between. CDR3 length: 15 amino acids. Germline-derived CDR1 and CDR2 are SGHTA and FQGNSA. CDR3 coding DNA: TGTGCCAGCAGCGTTGCTAGTGTCCCCTACAATGAGCAGTTCTTC. Residues: CASSVASVPYNEQFF.

This chain links TRBV6-6 with TRBJ2-3; tentative D call: TRBD1 (6 bases). V was clipped by 6 bases and J by 12 bases, with 28 bases between them. Germline CDR1 reads MNHNY; CDR2 reads SVGAGI (reference sequence). The CDR3 runs 16 residues. The CDR3 DNA reads as TGTGCCAGCAGGAGTCGGACACAGGGCTTATCGGTAGAACAGTATTTT. The encoded protein is CASRSRTQGLSVEQYF.

In DNA form, the CDR3 reads TGCGCCAGCAGCCAAGGACTCCCCGGGGAGCTGTTTTTT. It specifies CASSQGLPGELFF. J is TRBJ2-2 and V is TRBV5-1, with D possibly TRBD2 on 5 matching bases. Looked up from germline, CDR1 is SGHRS and CDR2 is YFSETQ. This CDR3 is built from 13 residues. The germline V and J ends were trimmed by 4 bases and 6 bases, with 10 bases remaining between them.

The chain is built from TRBV19 and TRBJ1-5; D remains unclear. This CDR3 spans 13 amino acids. With 1 base removed from V and 9 bases from J, the gap between germline ends came to 10 bases. The V gene's germline CDR1 is LNHDA and CDR2 SQIVND (reference sequence). This CDR3 reads CASSIGSMPPQHF. For the CDR3, the DNA is TGTGCCAGTAGTATAGGCTCGATGCCGCCCCAGCATTTT.

V is TRBV9 and J is TRBJ1-2; 9 bases fit TRBD1. This CDR3 is built from 16 residues. Trimming removed 0 bases from V and 8 bases from J; junction bases left unmatched: 11. Per germline, CDR1 SGDLS and CDR2 YYNGEE. The CDR3 loop reads CASSVEGTGTHAGYTF. The CDR3 bases are TGTGCCAGCAGCGTAGAGGGGACAGGGACACACGCAGGCTACACCTTC.

The chain is built from TRBV30 and TRBJ1-2, with D unresolved. V gave up 0 bases and J gave up 8 bases, with 16 bases separating them. This CDR3 is built from 14 residues. CDR1 GTSNPN and CDR2 SVGIG come from the germline V gene (reference sequence). The CDR3 DNA is TGTGCCTGGAGTGTTACGAGGGTGGGAGGGGGCTACACCTTC. As protein: CAWSVTRVGGGYTF.

This chain connects TRBV13 to TRBJ2-7; D is perhaps TRBD2 (5 bases). This CDR3 comprises 13 residues. CDR1 and CDR2 (germline): PRHDT, FYEKMQ (reference sequence). Trimming cost V 2 bases and J 7 bases, with 12 bases left between them. The CDR3 nucleotides are TGTGCCAGCAGCTTATTAGAAGCGGCAGAGCAGTACTTC. This translates into CASSLLEAAEQYF. The complete variable domain, with remaining parts taken from reference TRBV13 and TRBJ2-7, reads AAGVIQSPRHLIKEKRETATLKCYPIPRHDTVYWYQQGPGQDPQFLISFYEKMQSDKGSIPDRFSAQQFSDYHSELNMSSLELGDSALYFCASSLLEAAEQYFGPGTRLTVT.

The V gene is TRBV29-1, the J gene TRBJ1-3; D remains unclear. The V end lost 6 bases, the J end lost 0 bases, and 9 bases lay between the germline ends. The CDR3 extends over 13 amino acids. CDR1 is SQVTM and CDR2 is ANQGSEA in the germline V gene. The CDR3 DNA is TGCAGCGTCGCCCGAAGCTCTGGAAACACCATATATTTT. This codes for CSVARSSGNTIYF.

This chain uses TRBV15 with TRBJ2-7; D ambiguous. There are 11 residues in the CDR3. Germline loops: CDR1 LNHNV, CDR2 YYDKDF (reference sequence). V lost 5 bases, J lost 4 bases, and 6 bases lay in between. The CDR3 spells CATSSEYEQYF. CDR3 sequence (DNA): TGTGCCACCAGCTCCGAGTACGAGCAGTACTTC. Full variable domain (rest looked up from reference TRBV15 and TRBJ2-7): DAMVIQNPRYQVTQFGKPVTLSCSQTLNHNVMYWYQQKSSQAPKLLFHYYDKDFNNEADTPDNFQSRRPNTSFCFLDIRSPGLGDTAMYLCATSSEYEQYFGPGTRLTVT.